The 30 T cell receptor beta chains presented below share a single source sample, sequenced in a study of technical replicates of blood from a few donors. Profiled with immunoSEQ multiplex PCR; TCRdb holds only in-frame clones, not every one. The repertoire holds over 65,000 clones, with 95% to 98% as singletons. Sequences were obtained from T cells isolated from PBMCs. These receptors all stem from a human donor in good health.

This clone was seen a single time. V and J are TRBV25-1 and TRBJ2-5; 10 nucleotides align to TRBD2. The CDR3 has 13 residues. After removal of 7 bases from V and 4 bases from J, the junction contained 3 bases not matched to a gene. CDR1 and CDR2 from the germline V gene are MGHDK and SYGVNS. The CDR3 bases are TGTGCCAGCAATCTAGCGGGAGCAGAGACCCAGTACTTC. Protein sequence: CASNLAGAETQYF.

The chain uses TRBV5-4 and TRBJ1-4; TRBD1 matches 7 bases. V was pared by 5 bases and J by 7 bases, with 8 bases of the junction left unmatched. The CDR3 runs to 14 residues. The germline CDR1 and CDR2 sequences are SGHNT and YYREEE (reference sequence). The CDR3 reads CASSQQGMGEKLFF. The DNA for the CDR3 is TGTGCCAGCAGTCAACAGGGGATGGGTGAAAAACTGTTTTTT.

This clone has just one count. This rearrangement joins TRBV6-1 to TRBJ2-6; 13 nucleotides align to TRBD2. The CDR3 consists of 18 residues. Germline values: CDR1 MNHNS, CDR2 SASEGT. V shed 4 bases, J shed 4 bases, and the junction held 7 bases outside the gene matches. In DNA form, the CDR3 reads TGTGCCAGCAGTGGCACCGGGACTAGCGGGACCGGGGCCAACGTCCTGACTTTC. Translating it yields CASSGTGTSGTGANVLTF.

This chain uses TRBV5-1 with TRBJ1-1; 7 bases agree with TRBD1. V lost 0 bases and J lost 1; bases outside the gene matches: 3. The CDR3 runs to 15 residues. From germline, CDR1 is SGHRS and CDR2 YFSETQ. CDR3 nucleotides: TGCGCCAGCAGCTTGGAGGGGGCGGAGAACACTGAAGCTTTCTTT. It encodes CASSLEGAENTEAFF.

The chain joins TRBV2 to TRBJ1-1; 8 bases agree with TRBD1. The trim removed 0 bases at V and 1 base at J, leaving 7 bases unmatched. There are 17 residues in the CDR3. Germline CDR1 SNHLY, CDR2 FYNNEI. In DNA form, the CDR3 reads TGTGCCAGCAGTGAAGCTACCTGGACAGGGAGGAACACTGAAGCTTTCTTT. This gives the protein CASSEATWTGRNTEAFF.

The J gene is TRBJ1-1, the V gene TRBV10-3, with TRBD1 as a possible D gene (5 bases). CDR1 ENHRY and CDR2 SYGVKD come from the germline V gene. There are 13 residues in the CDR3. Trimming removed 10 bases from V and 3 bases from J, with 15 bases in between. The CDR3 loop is CATRSGKDTEAFF. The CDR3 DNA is TGTGCCACCCGGTCAGGGAAAGACACTGAAGCTTTCTTT.

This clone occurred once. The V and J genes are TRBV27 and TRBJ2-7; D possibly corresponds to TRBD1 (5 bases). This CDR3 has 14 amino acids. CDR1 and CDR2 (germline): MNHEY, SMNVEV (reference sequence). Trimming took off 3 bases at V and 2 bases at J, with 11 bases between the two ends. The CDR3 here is CASSFQGTPYEQYF. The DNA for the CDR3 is TGTGCCAGCAGTTTCCAGGGAACCCCCTACGAGCAGTACTTC.

CDR3 protein: CASSLTGQGHNTGELFF. The DNA for the CDR3 is TGTGCCAGCAGTTTAACAGGACAGGGTCATAACACCGGGGAGCTGTTTTTT. The chain carries TRBV28 and TRBJ2-2; 8 bases agree with TRBD1. There are 17 residues in the CDR3. Germline V gene data show CDR1 as MDHEN and CDR2 as SYDVKM. V was clipped by 2 bases and J by 2 bases; unmatched bases: 7.

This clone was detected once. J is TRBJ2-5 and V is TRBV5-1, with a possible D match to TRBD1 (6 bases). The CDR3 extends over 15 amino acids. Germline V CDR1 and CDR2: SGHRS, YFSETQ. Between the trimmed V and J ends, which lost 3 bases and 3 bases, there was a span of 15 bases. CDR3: CASSSDGTPKETQYF. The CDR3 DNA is TGCGCCAGCAGCTCAGACGGGACACCCAAAGAGACCCAGTACTTC.

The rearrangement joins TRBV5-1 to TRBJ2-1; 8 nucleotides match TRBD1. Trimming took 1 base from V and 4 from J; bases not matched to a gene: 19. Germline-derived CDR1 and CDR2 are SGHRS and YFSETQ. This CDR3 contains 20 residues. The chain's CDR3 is CASSLIGSGGLAETYNEQFF. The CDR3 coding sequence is TGCGCCAGCAGCTTGATCGGTTCAGGGGGCTTAGCCGAAACTTACAATGAGCAGTTCTTC. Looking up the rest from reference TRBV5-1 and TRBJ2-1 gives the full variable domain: KAGVTQTPRYLIKTRGQQVTLSCSPISGHRSVSWYQQTPGQGLQFLFEYFSETQRNKGNFPGRFSGRQFSNSRSEMNVSTLELGDSALYLCASSLIGSGGLAETYNEQFFGPGTRLTVL.

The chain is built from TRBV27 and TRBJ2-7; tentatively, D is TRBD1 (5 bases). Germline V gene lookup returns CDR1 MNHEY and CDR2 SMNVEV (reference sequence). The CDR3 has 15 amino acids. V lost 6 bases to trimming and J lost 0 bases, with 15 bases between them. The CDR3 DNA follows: TGTGCCAGCAGAATGACAGTGAAGTCCTCCTACGAGCAGTACTTC. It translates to CASRMTVKSSYEQYF.

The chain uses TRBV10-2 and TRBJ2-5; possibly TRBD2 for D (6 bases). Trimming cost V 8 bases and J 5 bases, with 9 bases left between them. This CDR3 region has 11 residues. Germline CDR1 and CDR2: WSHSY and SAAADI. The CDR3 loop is CASVRGETQYF. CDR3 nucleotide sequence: TGCGCCAGCGTCCGGGGGGAGACCCAGTACTTC.

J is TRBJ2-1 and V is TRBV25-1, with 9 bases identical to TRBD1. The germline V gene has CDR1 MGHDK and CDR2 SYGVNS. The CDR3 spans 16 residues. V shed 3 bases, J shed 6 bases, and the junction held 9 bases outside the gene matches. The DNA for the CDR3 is TGTGCCAGCAGTGATCCTACAGGGGGCCGGTTCAATGAGCAGTTCTTC. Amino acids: CASSDPTGGRFNEQFF. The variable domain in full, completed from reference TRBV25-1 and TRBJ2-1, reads EADIYQTPRYLVIGTGKKITLECSQTMGHDKMYWYQQDPGMELHLIHYSYGVNSTEKGDLSSESTVSRIRTEHFPLTLESARPSHTSQYLCASSDPTGGRFNEQFFGPGTRLTVL.

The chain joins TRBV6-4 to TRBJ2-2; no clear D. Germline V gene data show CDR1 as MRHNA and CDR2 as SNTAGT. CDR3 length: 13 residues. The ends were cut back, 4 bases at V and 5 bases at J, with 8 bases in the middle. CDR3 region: CASSGSLTGELFF. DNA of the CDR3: TGTGCCAGCAGTGGGAGCTTGACCGGGGAGCTGTTTTTT.

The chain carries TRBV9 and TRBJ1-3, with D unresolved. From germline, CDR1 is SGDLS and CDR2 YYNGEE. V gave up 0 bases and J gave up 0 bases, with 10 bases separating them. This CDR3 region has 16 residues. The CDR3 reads CASSVAQPNSGNTIYF. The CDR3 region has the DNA TGTGCCAGCAGCGTAGCACAGCCAAACTCTGGAAACACCATATATTTT.

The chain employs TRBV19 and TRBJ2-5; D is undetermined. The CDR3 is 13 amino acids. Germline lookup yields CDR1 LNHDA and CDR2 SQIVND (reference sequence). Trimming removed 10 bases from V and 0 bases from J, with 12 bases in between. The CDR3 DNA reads TGTGCCACCTCTATCGTCAACCAAGAGACCCAGTACTTC. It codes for CATSIVNQETQYF.

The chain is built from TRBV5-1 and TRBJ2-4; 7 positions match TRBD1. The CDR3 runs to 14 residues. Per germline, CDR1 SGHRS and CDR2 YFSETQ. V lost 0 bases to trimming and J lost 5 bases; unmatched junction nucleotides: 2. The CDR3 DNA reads TGCGCCAGCAGCTTGGGAGACAGGGAAAACATTCAGTACTTC. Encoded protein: CASSLGDRENIQYF.

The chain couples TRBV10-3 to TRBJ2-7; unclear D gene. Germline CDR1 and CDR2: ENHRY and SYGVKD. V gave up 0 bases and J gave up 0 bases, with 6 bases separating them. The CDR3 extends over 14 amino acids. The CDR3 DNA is TGTGCCATCAGTGAGTCGAGTCTCTCCTACGAGCAGTACTTC. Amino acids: CAISESSLSYEQYF.

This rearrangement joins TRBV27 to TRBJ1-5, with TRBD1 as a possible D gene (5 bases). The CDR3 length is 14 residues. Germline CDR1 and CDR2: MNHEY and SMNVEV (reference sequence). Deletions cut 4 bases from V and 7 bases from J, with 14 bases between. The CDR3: CASSSTDSNQPQHF. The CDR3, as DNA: TGTGCCAGCAGTTCGACTGACAGTAACCAGCCCCAGCATTTT.

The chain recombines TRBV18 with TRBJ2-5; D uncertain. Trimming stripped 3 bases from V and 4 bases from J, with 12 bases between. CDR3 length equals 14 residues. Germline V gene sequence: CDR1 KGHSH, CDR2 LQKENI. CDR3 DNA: TGTGCCAGCTCACCCCCAAACATCCGAGAGACCCAGTACTTC. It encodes CASSPPNIRETQYF.

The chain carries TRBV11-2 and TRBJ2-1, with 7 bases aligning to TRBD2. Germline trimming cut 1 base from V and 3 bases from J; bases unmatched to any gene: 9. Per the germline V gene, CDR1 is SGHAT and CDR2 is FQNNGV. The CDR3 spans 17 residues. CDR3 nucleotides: TGTGCCAGCAGCTTAGGGGTGGCGGGACTACACTACAATGAGCAGTTCTTC. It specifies CASSLGVAGLHYNEQFF.

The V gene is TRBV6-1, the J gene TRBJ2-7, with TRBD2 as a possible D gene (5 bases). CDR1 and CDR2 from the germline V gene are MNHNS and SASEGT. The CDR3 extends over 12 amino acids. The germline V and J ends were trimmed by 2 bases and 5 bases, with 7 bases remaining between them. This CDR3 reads CASSELGDEQYF. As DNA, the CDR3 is TGTGCCAGCAGTGAACTCGGGGACGAGCAGTACTTC.

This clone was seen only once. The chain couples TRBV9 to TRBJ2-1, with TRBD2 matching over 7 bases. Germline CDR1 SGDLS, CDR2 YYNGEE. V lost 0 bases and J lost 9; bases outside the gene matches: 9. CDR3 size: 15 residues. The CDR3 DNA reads TGTGCCAGCAGCGTAGAGGCTAGCGGCGGGGCTGAGCAGTTCTTC. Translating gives CASSVEASGGAEQFF.

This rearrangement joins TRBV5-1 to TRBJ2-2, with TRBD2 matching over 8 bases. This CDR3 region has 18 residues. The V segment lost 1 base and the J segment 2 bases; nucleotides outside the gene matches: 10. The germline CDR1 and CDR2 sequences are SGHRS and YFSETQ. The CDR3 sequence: CASSLTGELAANTGELFF. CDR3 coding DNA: TGCGCCAGCAGCTTGACGGGGGAACTAGCGGCTAACACCGGGGAGCTGTTTTTT.

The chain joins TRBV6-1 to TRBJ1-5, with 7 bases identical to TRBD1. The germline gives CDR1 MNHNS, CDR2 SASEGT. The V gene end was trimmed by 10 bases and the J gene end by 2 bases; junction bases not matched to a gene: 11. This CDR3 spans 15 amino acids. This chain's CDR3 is CATRQGDYGNQPQHF. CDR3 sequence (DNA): TGTGCCACCCGACAGGGAGATTATGGCAATCAGCCCCAGCATTTT.

The DNA of the CDR3 is TGTGCCAGCAGTTTGGCGGGGTATAGCAATCAGCCCCAGCATTTT. Translating it yields CASSLAGYSNQPQHF. The V call is TRBV27, the J call TRBJ1-5; D gene unclear. Trimming cost V 3 bases and J 0 bases, with 9 bases left between them. This CDR3 is 15 amino acids long. Germline-derived CDR1 and CDR2 are MNHEY and SMNVEV (reference sequence).

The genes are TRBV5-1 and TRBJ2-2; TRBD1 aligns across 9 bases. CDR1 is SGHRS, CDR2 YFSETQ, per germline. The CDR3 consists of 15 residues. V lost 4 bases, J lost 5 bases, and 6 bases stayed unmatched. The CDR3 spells CASSAGQGGTGELFF. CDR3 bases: TGCGCCAGCAGCGCGGGACAGGGAGGAACCGGGGAGCTGTTTTTT.

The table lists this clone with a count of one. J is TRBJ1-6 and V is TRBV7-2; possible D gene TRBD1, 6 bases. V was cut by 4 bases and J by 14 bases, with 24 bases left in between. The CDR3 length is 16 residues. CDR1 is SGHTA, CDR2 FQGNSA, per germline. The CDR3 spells CASSSHTGLLGGSLHF. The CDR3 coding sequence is TGTGCCAGCAGCTCCCATACAGGGCTCCTGGGTGGATCCCTCCACTTT. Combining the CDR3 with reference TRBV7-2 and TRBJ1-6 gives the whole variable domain GAGVSQSPSNKVTEKGKDVELRCDPISGHTALYWYRQSLGQGLEFLIYFQGNSAPDKSGLPSDRFSAERTGGSVSTLTIQRTQQEDSAVYLCASSSHTGLLGGSLHFGNGTRLTVT.

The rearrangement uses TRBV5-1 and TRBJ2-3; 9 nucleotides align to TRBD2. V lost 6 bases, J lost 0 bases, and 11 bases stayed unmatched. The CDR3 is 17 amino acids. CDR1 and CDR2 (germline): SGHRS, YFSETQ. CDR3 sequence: CASKYKASGASTDTQYF. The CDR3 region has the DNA TGCGCCAGCAAATATAAGGCTAGCGGGGCTAGCACAGATACGCAGTATTTT.

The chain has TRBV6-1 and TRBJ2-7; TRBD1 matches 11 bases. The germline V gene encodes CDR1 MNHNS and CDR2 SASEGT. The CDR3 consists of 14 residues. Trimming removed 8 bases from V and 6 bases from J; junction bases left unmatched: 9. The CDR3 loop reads CASDRTGGAGEQYF. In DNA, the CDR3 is TGTGCCAGCGACCGGACAGGGGGCGCGGGCGAGCAGTACTTC.